This T cell receptor beta chain was observed in a study of PD-1 blockade in classical Hodgkin lymphoma. For the study at large: Patients received nivolumab 3 mg/kg intravenously every 2 weeks.

Turning to this clone: What it recognizes is unknown.

Stated time point: cycle 4 day 1 (C4D1), after about 6 weeks of nivolumab. No patient escaped relapse after autologous stem cell transplantation, and brentuximab vedotin exposure varied. Whole-study findings and limits: What caused the repertoire differences, perhaps disease activity or prior therapy, remains undefined. The study found complete responders had baseline diversity similar to newly diagnosed patients.

TCRdb's copy holds only in-frame clones and misses some; the assay was immunoSEQ multiplex PCR. Of tens of thousands of clones in the sample, 87% were seen once. Sequences were derived from peripheral blood mononuclear cells (PBMCs), sampled before the fourth cycle of nivolumab. The TCR sequence derives from a human donor with classical Hodgkin lymphoma.

CDR3 sequence reads: CASSLERQGSSEAFF. As DNA, the CDR3 is TGCGCCAGCAGCTTGGAACGACAGGGAAGTTCTGAAGCTTTCTTT. This chain links TRBV5-1 with TRBJ1-1, with 7 nucleotides matching TRBD1. Losses at the gene ends were 0 bases for V and 6 bases for J; bases not matched to a gene: 8. In germline, CDR1 is SGHRS, CDR2 YFSETQ. The CDR3 runs to 15 residues. Looking up the rest from reference TRBV5-1 and TRBJ1-1 gives the full variable domain: KAGVTQTPRYLIKTRGQQVTLSCSPISGHRSVSWYQQTPGQGLQFLFEYFSETQRNKGNFPGRFSGRQFSNSRSEMNVSTLELGDSALYLCASSLERQGSSEAFFGQGTRLTVV.